This TCR beta chain emerged from a study of T-cell reconstitution after alpha-beta-depleted transplantation in children. General study findings and limits: Where alpha-beta T cells came from about two months after transplant was reportedly several hundred expanded graft clones. One year after transplant, T-cell counts and diversity came mostly from newly produced T cells.

Preparation of the TCRbeta library was carried out with unique molecular identifiers. Each CDR3 protein gets one entry after TCRdb re-called the PCR reads with MiXCR. The sample carries 7,900 or so distinct CDR3 sequences, around 30% recorded once. Details on this clonotype: As yet, its antigen is unknown.

Per the germline V gene, CDR1 is MDHEN and CDR2 is SYDVKM. Trimming took 2 bases from V and 3 from J, leaving 11 bases between them. The CDR3 is 14 residues long. The V and J genes are TRBV28 and TRBJ2-7, with D perhaps TRBD1 (5 bases). The starting material was peripheral blood, obtained 60 days after TCRalphabeta/CD19-depleted stem cell transplant. The TCR originated in a boy less than two years old who had a stem cell transplant for SCID, so the T cells may come from the graft donor. CDR3 amino acids: CASSLMAGYYEQYF. The CDR3 nucleotides read TGTGCCAGCAGTTTAATGGCAGGGTACTACGAGCAGTACTTC.